The clone carrying this T cell receptor beta chain was counted ten times or more. The source of the sample is a study of CD8 T cells in ankylosing spondylitis. TCRdb recomputed calls from the 5' RACE reads with MiXCR, one row per CDR3 protein. In the table there are 350,000 or so distinct CDR3 sequences, around 10% of which are singletons. In germline, CDR1 is DFQATT, CDR2 SNEGSKA (reference sequence). This CDR3 comprises 14 residues. The junction had 17 bases not matched to a gene; V was cut back by 6 bases and J by 12 bases. The sequence was collected from a female donor with ankylosing spondylitis or in good health (not recorded which). The sequenced sample consisted of blood, either unsorted or a sorted T cell fraction (not recorded which). This rearrangement joins TRBV20-1 to TRBJ1-2; TRBD1 matches 9 bases. CDR3 protein: CSADTYGTGLAHTF. CDR3 in DNA: TGCAGTGCGGATACCTACGGGACAGGGTTAGCCCACACCTTC.